Following are 2 T cell receptor beta chains from one sample sequenced in a study of CD8 T cells in Susac syndrome. It was with random hexamers that about 0.45 to 1 ug RNA was reverse transcribed. TCRdb analysed the immunoSEQ multiplex PCR reads with MiXCR anew, one entry per CDR3 protein. The sample has about 120,000 distinct CDR3 sequences, roughly 95% seen once. What was sequenced was CD4+ T cells from PBMCs. The receptors shown here come from a human donor with Susac syndrome.

V gene TRBV30 combines with J gene TRBJ2-3; 10 nucleotides agree with TRBD2. CDR3 length: 16 amino acids. With V trimmed by 2 bases and J by 3 bases, 8 bases remained unmatched. The germline V gene encodes CDR1 GTSNPN and CDR2 SVGIG (reference sequence). In DNA form, the CDR3 reads TGTGCCTGGAGTCAGGTGGCTAGCGGGAGAACAGATACGCAGTATTTT. Its protein is CAWSQVASGRTDTQYF.

This chain links TRBV20-1 with TRBJ2-5; possibly TRBD2 for D (6 bases). Germline V lookup: CDR1 DFQATT, CDR2 SNEGSKA (reference sequence). This CDR3 has 14 residues. The V end lost 3 bases, the J end lost 1 base, and 12 bases lay between the germline ends. The CDR3 sequence: CSASSSSGQETQYF. CDR3 nucleotide sequence: TGCAGTGCTAGCTCCAGTAGCGGCCAAGAGACCCAGTACTTC.